The 28 T cell receptor beta chains in this list originate from one sample, sequenced in a study of early T cells in non-severe SARS-CoV-2 infection (dated by TCRdb to about 2021). Libraries came from 5' RACE. TCRdb shows the sequencer as NextSeq 500. TCRdb handled the public reads itself, with Q25 trimming in fastp and clone calling in MiXCR, and kept productive beta chains. Entries are consolidated by CDR3 protein sequence, retaining the most common genes and DNA. The sample profile shows tens of thousands of distinct CDR3 sequences; roughly 5.7% of them were found once. In total, the top ten clones hold roughly 7.8% of the sample. The sample comprised whole blood. The source of these receptors is an adult who was a healthcare worker with PCR-confirmed SARS-CoV-2 infection or an uninfected control (not recorded which).

The CDR3 is CASTILANTGELFF. The CDR3 bases are TGCGCCAGCACGATACTAGCGAACACCGGGGAGCTGTTTTTT. V and J are TRBV5-1 and TRBJ2-2, with D perhaps TRBD2 (5 bases). CDR1 is SGHRS, CDR2 YFSETQ, per germline. This CDR3 comprises 14 residues. Trimming stripped 6 bases from V and 0 bases from J, with 9 bases between.

This clonotype was observed many times. The chain couples TRBV10-3 to TRBJ1-6; D gene uncertain. Trimming removed 3 bases from V and 6 bases from J, with 9 bases in between. CDR1 ENHRY and CDR2 SYGVKD come from the germline V gene. The CDR3 totals 14 residues. The CDR3 coding sequence is TGTGCCATCAGTGAAGAGGGCAGTAATTCACCCCTCCACTTT. The encoded protein is CAISEEGSNSPLHF.

This clonotype was picked up a small number of times. The V call is TRBV12-2, the J call TRBJ1-6; the table assigns TRBD1, which was not confirmed against the DNA. TRBV12-2 is a listed pseudogene. The CDR3 has 16 amino acids. The CDR3 loop reads CASRPPGRKYNSPLHF. DNA for the CDR3: TGTGCAAGTCGCCCCCCGGGCAGAAAATATAATTCACCCCTCCACTTT.

Only a few counts were recorded for this clonotype. The chain joins TRBV7-9 to TRBJ1-1, with a tentative D call TRBD1 (5 bases). Germline V gene data show CDR1 as SEHNR and CDR2 as FQNEAQ (reference sequence). The CDR3 length is 15 residues. V was cut by 4 bases and J by 1 base, with 13 bases left in between. CDR3 amino acids: CASSSRDGKNTEAFF. CDR3 bases: TGTGCCAGCAGCTCAAGGGACGGAAAGAACACTGAAGCTTTCTTT.

This clonotype was seen repeatedly, ten times or more. This CDR3 is CSVEFMTRSLNEQFF. The CDR3 nucleotides are TGCAGCGTTGAATTCATGACGAGGAGTTTGAATGAGCAGTTCTTC. The chain has TRBV29-1 and TRBJ2-1; D ambiguous. This CDR3 spans 15 amino acids. Germline V gives CDR1 SQVTM, CDR2 ANQGSEA. The V gene lost 2 bases and the J gene lost 7 bases, with 18 bases spanning the gap.

The chain uses TRBV2 and TRBJ2-7, with 9 bases fitting TRBD1. The V gene end was trimmed by 6 bases and the J gene end by 5 bases; junction bases not matched to a gene: 5. Germline V CDR1 and CDR2: SNHLY, FYNNEI. The CDR3 spans 13 residues. The CDR3 protein is CASRGTGTDEQYF. The DNA for the CDR3 is TGTGCCAGCAGGGGGACAGGGACGGACGAGCAGTACTTC.

This clonotype has at least ten counts. This chain links TRBV28 with TRBJ2-6; D may correspond to TRBD1 or TRBD2 (6 bases each). Germline V gene lookup returns CDR1 MDHEN and CDR2 SYDVKM. Deletions cut 7 bases from V and 2 bases from J, with 15 bases between. This CDR3 is built from 16 residues. The chain's CDR3 is CASKGGRATGANVLTF. The CDR3, as DNA: TGTGCCAGCAAAGGGGGGCGGGCTACTGGGGCCAACGTCCTGACTTTC.

This clonotype was observed many times. This chain joins TRBV10-3 and TRBJ1-6; 11 positions match TRBD1. Unmatched junction bases numbered 9, after V lost 10 bases and J lost 7 bases. Germline V gene lookup returns CDR1 ENHRY and CDR2 SYGVKD. The CDR3 is made up of 15 amino acids. Here the CDR3 DNA reads TGTGCCAGTAGGACAGGGGGCGCGTGGAATTCACCCCTCCACTTT. It is translated as CASRTGGAWNSPLHF.

This chain uses TRBV15 with TRBJ2-3; the D gene is possibly TRBD1 (5 bases). Germline values: CDR1 LNHNV, CDR2 YYDKDF (reference sequence). V shed 5 bases and J shed 3 bases, with 12 bases lying between them. CDR3 length: 14 amino acids. The CDR3 DNA is TGTGCCACCAGCGGCCGAACAGGAACAGATACGCAGTATTTT. The encoded protein is CATSGRTGTDTQYF.

This clonotype has a handful of counts. The chain's CDR3 is CSVGGQGGYTEAFF. CDR3 nucleotide sequence: TGCAGCGTTGGGGGACAGGGGGGATACACTGAAGCTTTCTTT. The chain uses TRBV29-1 and TRBJ1-1, with TRBD1 matching over 11 bases. The germline CDR1 and CDR2 sequences are SQVTM and ANQGSEA. The CDR3 totals 14 residues. J was trimmed by 3 bases and V by 4 bases; bases with no gene match: 4.

This clonotype was observed at least ten times. V and J are TRBV18 and TRBJ2-7; D gene uncertain. In germline, CDR1 is KGHSH, CDR2 LQKENI. Between the trimmed V and J ends, which lost 4 bases and 2 bases, there was a span of 12 bases. The CDR3 covers 14 residues. CDR3 in DNA: TGTGCCAGCTCACACGAGTCCTCCCCCTACGAGCAGTACTTC. Protein product: CASSHESSPYEQYF.

The CDR3 protein is CASSERSPGLGEKLFF. CDR3 nucleotides: TGTGCCAGCAGTGAAAGGAGCCCCGGACTGGGTGAAAAACTGTTTTTT. V gene TRBV6-1 combines with J gene TRBJ1-4; D gene uncertain. CDR1 and CDR2 from the germline V gene are MNHNS and SASEGT. V was trimmed by 2 bases and J by 7 bases, leaving 17 bases between them. CDR3 length: 16 residues.

This clonotype was counted ten times or more. This chain connects TRBV5-1 to TRBJ2-7, with 7 bases fitting TRBD1. The germline V gene has CDR1 SGHRS and CDR2 YFSETQ. The junction had 6 bases not matched to a gene; V was cut back by 4 bases and J by 2 bases. This CDR3 has 14 residues. This CDR3 reads CASSRDRLTYEQYF. Written as DNA, the CDR3 is TGCGCCAGCAGCAGGGACAGACTAACCTACGAGCAGTACTTC.

This clonotype has just a few counts. The chain has TRBV10-2 and TRBJ2-2; possibly TRBD2 for D (5 bases). Germline CDR1 and CDR2: WSHSY and SAAADI. CDR3 length: 17 amino acids. Trimming removed 0 bases from V and 1 base from J, with 12 bases in between. The CDR3 spells CASSESGRAENTGELFF. The CDR3 nucleotides read TGCGCCAGCAGTGAGTCAGGCCGAGCGGAGAACACCGGGGAGCTGTTTTTT.

V is TRBV6-5 and J is TRBJ1-4; the D is unclear. Germline V gives CDR1 MNHEY, CDR2 SVGAGI. Trimming left V 6 bases short and J 5 bases short, with 19 bases between. The CDR3 runs 16 residues. CDR3 amino acids: CASSLIPQRGNEKLFF. The CDR3 DNA follows: TGTGCCAGCAGCCTAATACCCCAGAGAGGCAATGAAAAACTGTTTTTT.

This clonotype was found a few times. The J gene is TRBJ2-7, the V gene TRBV29-1; D may be TRBD1 (6 bases). The germline V gene encodes CDR1 SQVTM and CDR2 ANQGSEA. The germline V and J ends were trimmed by 5 bases and 3 bases, with 14 bases remaining between them. This CDR3 has 13 residues. CDR3 DNA: TGCAGCGTTTCTCTTGGACAGCACTACGAGCAGTACTTC. This gives the protein CSVSLGQHYEQYF.

This clonotype showed up many times. The rearrangement joins TRBV7-9 to TRBJ2-3, with TRBD2 identical over 8 bases. Germline V gene data show CDR1 as SEHNR and CDR2 as FQNEAQ (reference sequence). CDR3 size: 16 residues. The J segment lost 6 bases and the V segment lost 3 bases, leaving 11 bases of the junction unmatched. The CDR3 reads CASSFVPGLVVDTQYF. Here the CDR3 DNA reads TGTGCCAGCAGCTTCGTTCCGGGACTAGTAGTTGATACGCAGTATTTT. Based on the CDR3 plus reference TRBV7-9 and TRBJ2-3, the full variable domain is DTGVSQNPRHKITKRGQNVTFRCDPISEHNRLYWYRQTLGQGPEFLTYFQNEAQLEKSRLLSDRFSAERPKGSFSTLEIQRTEQGDSAMYLCASSFVPGLVVDTQYFGPGTRLTVL.

V and J are TRBV12-3 or TRBV12-4 and TRBJ2-3; TRBD1 or TRBD2 may be the D gene (5 bases each). CDR3 size: 14 residues. V lost 7 bases and J lost 2, with 13 bases in between. The CDR3 coding sequence is TGTGCCAGCACCACGGGGCTTGACACAGATACGCAGTATTTT. It translates to CASTTGLDTDTQYF.

This clonotype was detected ten times or more. This sequence joins TRBV4-3 and TRBJ1-6, with D unresolved. CDR3 length: 15 amino acids. Germline CDR1 is LGHNA and CDR2 is YSLEER. Between the trimmed V and J ends, which lost 0 bases and 7 bases, there was a span of 10 bases. CDR3 residues: CASSQDPQKNSPLHF. The CDR3 nucleotides read TGCGCCAGCAGCCAAGATCCCCAGAAAAATTCACCCCTCCACTTT.

The chain employs TRBV30 and TRBJ1-1; D ambiguous. The CDR3 contains 13 residues. The V and J ends lost 2 bases and 1 base respectively, with 8 bases between them. Germline CDR1 GTSNPN, CDR2 SVGIG (reference sequence). The chain's CDR3 is CAWSPTRNTEAFF. CDR3 DNA: TGTGCCTGGAGTCCAACACGGAACACTGAAGCTTTCTTT.

The table lists this clonotype with many counts. The chain joins TRBV7-6 to TRBJ1-1, with 9 bases aligning to TRBD1. Germline values: CDR1 SGHVS, CDR2 FNYEAQ. This CDR3 is 15 amino acids long. V shed 1 base, J shed 4 bases, and the junction held 4 bases outside the gene matches. For the CDR3, the DNA is TGTGCCAGCAGCTTAGGGGGACAGGGCTTCACTGAAGCTTTCTTT. It specifies CASSLGGQGFTEAFF.

This clonotype was recorded many times. V usage is TRBV9 and J usage is TRBJ2-1; 11 nucleotides line up with TRBD1. V dropped 1 base and J dropped 8; count of bases not matched to a gene: 8. The CDR3 runs to 16 residues. Germline loops: CDR1 SGDLS, CDR2 YYNGEE. The CDR3 bases are TGTGCCAGCAGCGTACACGGGACAGGGGGGGCGGATGAGCAGTTCTTC. Residues: CASSVHGTGGADEQFF.

This clonotype was observed a few times. The gene calls are TRBV5-1 and TRBJ2-5, with TRBD2 identical over 11 bases. CDR1 is SGHRS, CDR2 YFSETQ, per germline. Trimming at V came to 5 bases and at J to 0 bases, leaving 3 bases not matched to a gene. The CDR3 has 15 residues. The CDR3 reads CASRTSGEHQETQYF. CDR3 bases: TGCGCCAGCAGGACTAGCGGGGAGCACCAAGAGACCCAGTACTTC.

The chain is built from TRBV6-1 and TRBJ1-5; possible D gene TRBD1, 6 bases. CDR1 and CDR2 from the germline V gene are MNHNS and SASEGT. Trimming left V 5 bases short and J 3 bases short, with 14 bases between. This CDR3 is 15 amino acids long. CDR3: CASSRKGDFNQPQHF. Written as DNA, the CDR3 is TGTGCCAGCAGTCGTAAGGGGGACTTCAATCAGCCCCAGCATTTT.

This clonotype was seen a few times. V usage is TRBV6-6 and J usage is TRBJ1-6; tentative D call: TRBD1 (6 bases). CDR1 and CDR2 from the germline V gene are MNHNY and SVGAGI (reference sequence). V lost 5 bases to trimming and J lost 9 bases, with 20 bases between them. This CDR3 comprises 16 residues. For the CDR3, the DNA is TGTGCCAGCAGTGAGGATGCGGGCAGGGGTAGTTCACCCCTCCACTTT. It is translated as CASSEDAGRGSSPLHF.

This clonotype was detected ten times or more. The chain combines TRBV20-1 with TRBJ2-3; D may be TRBD2 (6 bases). The germline V gene encodes CDR1 DFQATT and CDR2 SNEGSKA (reference sequence). Deletions cut 6 bases from V and 4 bases from J, with 20 bases between. The CDR3 is 15 residues long. DNA of the CDR3: TGCAGTGCCTCCCCGGGGGACGCGGTCGCAGATACGCAGTATTTT. This translates into CSASPGDAVADTQYF.

This clonotype was counted at least ten times. The genes are TRBV7-8 and TRBJ2-3; possible D gene TRBD2, 5 bases. In germline, CDR1 is SGHVS, CDR2 FQNEAQ. The length of the CDR3 is 14 residues. With 1 base removed from V and 6 bases from J, the gap between germline ends came to 11 bases. In nucleotides, the CDR3 is TGTGCCAGCAGCTTAGGAGGGTTGGGGGATACGCAGTATTTT. Protein: CASSLGGLGDTQYF.

This clonotype turned up a few times. DNA for the CDR3: TGTGCCAGCAGTTTTCTGCCTCAACCCGACAATGAGCAGTTCTTC. It encodes CASSFLPQPDNEQFF. The chain joins TRBV12-3 or TRBV12-4 to TRBJ2-1, with D unresolved. The CDR3 consists of 15 residues. The ends were cut back, 3 bases at V and 5 bases at J, with 14 bases in the middle.